This T cell receptor (beta chain) was observed in a study of stem cell transplantation in POMP-related autoinflammatory disease. Study at large: Hypothesis: faulty thymoproteasomes impair CD8+ T-cell selection, skewing TRB repertoires. Findings and caveats of the study: Patients with PRAID showed a restricted number of unique TRB V-J gene pairings. In patients with PRAID, every analyzed T-cell subset tended to show lower diversity and higher clonality.

Generated by immunoSEQ multiplex PCR, the TCRdb table keeps only in-frame clones and is missing some. The sample holds 7,500 or so clones, roughly four fifths seen once. This clone came up once. What it binds is unknown. Germline CDR1 reads LGHNA; CDR2 reads YSLEER. Trimming removed 4 bases at V and 4 bases at J, with 7 bases between. This CDR3 is built from 12 residues. The chain has TRBV4-3 and TRBJ1-2; D not resolved. Material: a CXCR5-defined cell subset from PBMCs. The sequence was collected from a human donor in good health. In DNA, the CDR3 is TGCGCCAGCAGCCGGGCCGGCTATGGCTACACCTTC. Protein: CASSRAGYGYTF.